This passage covers 5 T cell receptor beta chains from one sample sequenced in a study of T cells in Graves' hyperthyroidism and ophthalmopathy. RNA transcripts yielded amplified TCR beta CDR3 regions. HTBI primers were used for first-round RT-PCR of the TCR CDR3. TCRdb called the multiplex PCR reads again in MiXCR, with one record for every CDR3 protein. The sample shows some 560,000 distinct CDR3 sequences, roughly 15% of them seen only once. Sequenced input: blood. The receptors derive from a woman in her forties with Graves' hyperthyroidism.

This clonotype has just a few counts. The chain has TRBV7-9 and TRBJ1-5; 10 bases fit TRBD1. CDR1 and CDR2 from the germline V gene are SEHNR and FQNEAQ (reference sequence). Unmatched junction bases numbered 8, after V lost 5 bases and J lost 7 bases. The CDR3 is 15 residues long. The CDR3 DNA follows: TGTGCCAGCAGCAGACAGGGGGCAGGAGAGCAGCCCCAGCATTTT. It encodes CASSRQGAGEQPQHF. The full variable domain, in which reference TRBV7-9 and TRBJ1-5 provide the parts outside the CDR3, is DTGVSQNPRHKITKRGQNVTFRCDPISEHNRLYWYRQTLGQGPEFLTYFQNEAQLEKSRLLSDRFSAERPKGSFSTLEIQRTEQGDSAMYLCASSRQGAGEQPQHFGDGTRLSIL.

The rearrangement joins TRBV7-3 to TRBJ2-2; TRBD2 is a possible D gene (6 bases). Between the trimmed V and J ends, which lost 4 bases and 5 bases, there was a span of 14 bases. CDR3 size: 15 residues. Per the germline V gene, CDR1 is SGHTA and CDR2 is FQGTGA. This chain's CDR3 is CASSSGGMGTGELFF. As DNA, the CDR3 is TGTGCCAGCAGCTCCGGAGGGATGGGGACCGGGGAGCTGTTTTTT. Full variable domain (outside the CDR3, taken from reference TRBV7-3 and TRBJ2-2): GAGVSQTPSNKVTEKGKYVELRCDPISGHTALYWYRQSLGQGPEFLIYFQGTGAADDSGLPNDRFFAVRPEGSVSTLKIQRTERGDSAVYLCASSSGGMGTGELFFGEGSRLTVL.

This clonotype has ten or more counts. V gene TRBV28 combines with J gene TRBJ2-7, with TRBD2 identical over 11 bases. The CDR3 runs 13 residues. J gave up 6 bases and V 6 bases, and 4 bases lay outside the gene matches. Germline assignment: CDR1 MDHEN and CDR2 SYDVKM. CDR3 protein: CASRTSGVGEQYF. For the CDR3, the DNA is TGTGCCAGCAGGACTAGCGGGGTCGGCGAGCAGTACTTC.

In its sample, this clonotype was seen many times. The chain links TRBV2 to TRBJ1-1, with D tentatively TRBD1 (5 bases). V was pared by 7 bases and J by 1 base, with 16 bases between. This CDR3 region has 15 residues. Germline values: CDR1 SNHLY, CDR2 FYNNEI. The CDR3 is CASTGATEPNTEAFF. The CDR3 nucleotides are TGTGCCAGCACCGGAGCGACAGAACCGAACACTGAAGCTTTCTTT.

This clonotype was counted many times. The chain employs TRBV3-1 and TRBJ2-5; 15 bases are a match to TRBD2. The V gene's germline CDR1 is LGHDT and CDR2 YNNKEL (reference sequence). V was clipped by 3 bases and J by 5 bases; unmatched bases: 7. This CDR3 region has 17 residues. The CDR3 nucleotides read TGTGCCAGCAGCCATTCGGGACTAGCGGGAGGAAGGGAGACCCAGTACTTC. Protein product: CASSHSGLAGGRETQYF.